This T cell receptor (beta chain) emerged from a study of blood T cell repertoires in COVID-19. At the level of the study: Specimens from acute and convalescent COVID-19 originated in the United States, Italy and Spain.

Original processing notes: From reference gene primer amplification, estimates of nucleated cell counts were derived. Some clones are missing from TCRdb's copy, which holds only in-frame ones; the method was immunoSEQ multiplex PCR. D and trimming were read from the DNA, whereas the V and J calls and clone size are those reported in that table. Seen here are approximately 470,000 clones, approximately 90% observed once, and the top ten hold 0.7%. V lost 4 bases and J lost 6, with 11 bases in between. Germline V gene lookup returns CDR1 SGHAT and CDR2 FQNNGV. The CDR3 consists of 13 residues. Participants' own reports of clinical history determined their cohort assignment. This clone was observed a single time.

V gene TRBV11-2 combines with J gene TRBJ2-3; maybe TRBD2 (5 bases). This receptor was identified in a young woman who had recovered from COVID-19. Sequencing was carried out using PBMCs or T cells enriched from blood (not recorded which). CDR3 protein: CASSSRLSDTQYF. In DNA form, the CDR3 reads TGTGCCAGCAGCTCCCGACTATCCGATACGCAGTATTTT.